This TCR beta chain was recorded in a study of T cell responses to AZD1222 COVID-19 vaccine. Study results and limitations: As reported, nearly half of all spike-specific TCRs target variant regions that are unmutated. White British donors predominated, females outnumbered males, and clonal diversity was possibly underestimated.

Concerning this clone itself: Antigen: not known.

Germline lookup yields CDR1 LNHDA and CDR2 SQIVND (reference sequence). V lost 3 bases to trimming and J lost 0 bases; unmatched junction nucleotides: 6. The length of the CDR3 is 18 residues. The protocol was immunoSEQ multiplex PCR, while the TCRdb copy is restricted to in-frame clones and leaves out a portion. The table shows fewer than 35,000 clones, with approximately 93% occurring only once. Sequences were derived from peripheral blood, sampled on day 0 of AZD1222 vaccination. The V call is TRBV19, the J call TRBJ2-6; the match to TRBD1 covers 9 bases. The TCR was taken from an adult in good health. The CDR3 is CASSMDTGGVSGANVLTF. The CDR3 DNA sequence: TGTGCCAGTAGTATGGATACAGGGGGCGTCTCTGGGGCCAACGTCCTGACTTTC. The full variable domain, with the rest looked up from reference TRBV19 and TRBJ2-6, is DGGITQSPKYLFRKEGQNVTLSCEQNLNHDAMYWYRQDPGQGLRLIYYSQIVNDFQKGDIAEGYSVSREKKESFPLTVTSAQKNPTAFYLCASSMDTGGVSGANVLTFGAGSRLTVL.